Shown below are 10 T cell receptor beta chains from a single sample sequenced in a study of PD-L1 blockade in urothelial cancer. Measured with immunoSEQ multiplex PCR; TCRdb has only the in-frame clones, and not every one. Among just under 30,000 clones listed, 70% to 90% were seen once. This specimen consisted of PBMCs, obtained around atezolizumab (anti-PD-L1) treatment. Receptors originate from a man aged 45-65 years with urothelial cancer.

The chain is built from TRBV4-1 and TRBJ2-1; possibly TRBD2 for D (6 bases). Trimming took off 4 bases at V and 0 bases at J, with 13 bases between the two ends. This CDR3 is 16 amino acids long. From germline, CDR1 is MGHRA and CDR2 YSYEKL. The CDR3 reads CASSRGAAPSYNEQFF. Written as DNA, the CDR3 is TGCGCCAGCAGCCGCGGGGCAGCGCCCTCCTACAATGAGCAGTTCTTC.

The DNA of the CDR3 is TGTGCCAGCAGCCCCTACAGGGGGAGCGCGCAAGAGACCCAGTACTTC. Translation gives CASSPYRGSAQETQYF. The chain uses TRBV7-8 and TRBJ2-5; 8 bases match TRBD1. CDR1 and CDR2 (germline): SGHVS, FQNEAQ. After removal of 5 bases from V and 2 bases from J, the junction contained 10 bases not matched to a gene. This CDR3 is built from 16 residues.

This chain joins TRBV11-3 and TRBJ2-5; D remains unclear. V dropped 0 bases and J dropped 3 bases, with 5 bases sitting between them. Germline-derived CDR1 and CDR2 are SGHNT and YENEEA. The CDR3 is 13 residues long. The CDR3 coding sequence is TGTGCCAGCAGCTTAGAAGGAGAAGAGACCCAGTACTTC. This encodes CASSLEGEETQYF.

The genes are TRBV27 and TRBJ1-3; possible D gene TRBD1, 6 bases. V gave up 4 bases and J gave up 2 bases, with 6 bases separating them. Germline V lookup: CDR1 MNHEY, CDR2 SMNVEV (reference sequence). The CDR3 covers 13 residues. The DNA of the CDR3 is TGTGCCAGCAGTTACAGGGCTGGAAACACCATATATTTT. Translating gives CASSYRAGNTIYF.

V gene TRBV27 combines with J gene TRBJ2-5; a weak D match, TRBD1 (5 bases). V lost 1 base to trimming and J lost 5 bases, with 14 bases between them. Germline CDR1 reads MNHEY; CDR2 reads SMNVEV (reference sequence). The CDR3 extends over 15 amino acids. The CDR3 nucleotides read TGTGCCAGCAGTTTATTTAAGGGGCGCAGGGAGACCCAGTACTTC. Translated: CASSLFKGRRETQYF.

The V and J genes are TRBV7-2 and TRBJ1-2; tentative D call: TRBD1 (5 bases). The CDR3 sequence is 14 residues long. Germline V lookup: CDR1 SGHTA, CDR2 FQGNSA. The V end lost 1 base, the J end lost 8 bases, and 14 bases lay between the germline ends. The chain's CDR3 is CASSLGRGRGGYTF. The CDR3 DNA reads as TGTGCCAGCAGCTTAGGACGGGGCCGGGGGGGCTACACCTTC.

The CDR3 here is CASSNPVGEQETQYF. The CDR3 DNA follows: TGCGCCAGCAGCAACCCAGTCGGAGAACAAGAGACCCAGTACTTC. V is TRBV5-1 and J is TRBJ2-5; D unresolved. V gave up 4 bases and J gave up 2 bases, with 15 bases separating them. The CDR3 has 15 residues. Germline V CDR1 and CDR2: SGHRS, YFSETQ.

This clone was recorded only once. The chain combines TRBV29-1 with TRBJ1-2; 10 nucleotides align to TRBD1. CDR3 size: 15 residues. CDR1 is SQVTM, CDR2 ANQGSEA, per germline. With 2 bases clipped from V and 4 bases from J, the junction kept 7 bases outside the gene matches. Here the CDR3 reads CSVEKGTGAVYGYTF. The DNA for the CDR3 is TGCAGCGTTGAAAAGGGGACAGGGGCCGTCTATGGCTACACCTTC. The complete variable domain, with remaining parts taken from reference TRBV29-1 and TRBJ1-2, reads SAVISQKPSRDICQRGTSLTIQCQVDSQVTMMFWYRQQPGQSLTLIATANQGSEATYESGFVIDKFPISRPNLTFSTLTVSNMSPEDSSIYLCSVEKGTGAVYGYTFGSGTRLTVV.

This sequence joins TRBV6-6 and TRBJ2-7; D is unresolved. Trimming took off 4 bases at V and 2 bases at J, with 9 bases between the two ends. The CDR3 is 13 residues long. Germline CDR1 MNHNY, CDR2 SVGAGI (reference sequence). The CDR3 loop is CASSFSHTYEQYF. CDR3 coding DNA: TGTGCCAGCAGTTTTAGTCATACCTACGAGCAGTACTTC.

The rearrangement joins TRBV30 to TRBJ1-4; a weak D match, TRBD1 (5 bases). Germline V gene data show CDR1 as GTSNPN and CDR2 as SVGIG (reference sequence). The CDR3 has 15 amino acids. Trimming left V 1 base short and J 2 bases short, with 11 bases between. The CDR3 DNA follows: TGTGCCTGGAGTGAGGGGACTGGGACTAATGAAAAACTGTTTTTT. Translating it yields CAWSEGTGTNEKLFF. The full variable domain, its missing parts supplied by reference TRBV30 and TRBJ1-4, is SQTIHQWPATLVQPVGSPLSLECTVEGTSNPNLYWYRQAAGRGLQLLFYSVGIGQISSEVPQNLSASRPQDRQFILSSKKLLLSDSGFYLCAWSEGTGTNEKLFFGSGTQLSVL.